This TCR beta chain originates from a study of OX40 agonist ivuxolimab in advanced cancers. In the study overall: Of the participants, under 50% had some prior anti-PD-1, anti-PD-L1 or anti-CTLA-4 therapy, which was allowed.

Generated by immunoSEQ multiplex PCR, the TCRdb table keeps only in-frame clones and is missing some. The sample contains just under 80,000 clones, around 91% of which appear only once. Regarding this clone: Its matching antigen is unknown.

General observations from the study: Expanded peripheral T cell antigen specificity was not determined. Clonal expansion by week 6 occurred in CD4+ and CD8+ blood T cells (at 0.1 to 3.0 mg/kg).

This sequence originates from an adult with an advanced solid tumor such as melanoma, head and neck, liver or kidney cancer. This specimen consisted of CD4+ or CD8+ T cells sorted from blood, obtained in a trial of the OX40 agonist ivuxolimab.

The CDR3 coding sequence is TGTGCCAGCAGCAAGGGACTAGCGGGGGGCACAGATACGCAGTATTTT. Residues: CASSKGLAGGTDTQYF. This chain joins TRBV11-1 and TRBJ2-3, with TRBD2 matching over 14 bases. The CDR3 contains 16 residues. The V and J ends lost 5 bases and 1 base, in that order; junction bases with no gene match: 2. Looked up from germline, CDR1 is SGHAT and CDR2 is FQDESV (reference sequence).